The 29 T cell receptor beta chains reported below all come from one sample, sequenced in a study of CD8+ T cells in alopecia areata. Following RNA extraction, reverse transcription yielded cDNA that acted as the sequencing template. Repertoires were generated with immunoSEQ multiplex PCR, while TCRdb's copy carries only in-frame clones and drops some. In the table there are 200,000 to 250,000 clones, about 58% of which are singletons. Treatment indicated: oral pan-JAK inhibitor, 5-10 mg twice daily. The specimen was CD4+ T cells sorted from blood, collected at week 4, from a patient treated with tofacitinib. The receptors here all came from a human donor with alopecia areata.

This clone was recorded many times. V gene TRBV6-5 combines with J gene TRBJ2-1, with 10 bases identical to TRBD2. The CDR3 runs to 14 residues. V was clipped by 6 bases and J by 3 bases; unmatched bases: 2. The germline gives CDR1 MNHEY, CDR2 SVGAGI. CDR3 residues: CASRGTSDYNEQFF. In DNA, the CDR3 is TGTGCCAGCAGAGGGACTAGCGACTACAATGAGCAGTTCTTC.

V and J are TRBV7-9 and TRBJ1-2; D gene ambiguous. The CDR3 is made up of 13 amino acids. Germline V gene data show CDR1 as SEHNR and CDR2 as FQNEAQ (reference sequence). Trimming cost V 5 bases and J 5 bases, with 12 bases left between them. CDR3 protein: CASSRDGVYGYTF. The DNA for the CDR3 is TGTGCCAGCAGCCGAGATGGAGTATATGGCTACACCTTC.

V gene TRBV7-2 combines with J gene TRBJ1-2; no reliable D call. CDR1 and CDR2 from the germline V gene are SGHTA and FQGNSA. The germline V and J ends were trimmed by 2 bases and 6 bases, with 7 bases remaining between them. The CDR3 consists of 12 residues. The CDR3 protein is CASSLWEDGYTF. CDR3 DNA sequence: TGTGCCAGCAGCTTATGGGAAGATGGCTACACCTTC.

This clone has just a few counts. The chain couples TRBV30 to TRBJ1-6; D unclear. CDR3 length: 13 amino acids. V was trimmed by 0 bases and J by 7 bases, leaving 7 bases between them. Germline V gene lookup returns CDR1 GTSNPN and CDR2 SVGIG (reference sequence). The CDR3 bases are TGTGCCTGGAGTGTACGAGGGAATTCACCCCTCCACTTT. Amino acids: CAWSVRGNSPLHF. Full variable domain (missing parts from reference TRBV30 and TRBJ1-6): SQTIHQWPATLVQPVGSPLSLECTVEGTSNPNLYWYRQAAGRGLQLLFYSVGIGQISSEVPQNLSASRPQDRQFILSSKKLLLSDSGFYLCAWSVRGNSPLHFGNGTRLTVT.

This chain uses TRBV7-2 with TRBJ2-7; D remains ambiguous. The CDR3 totals 13 residues. V dropped 1 base and J dropped 8 bases, with 12 bases sitting between them. CDR1 and CDR2 from the germline V gene are SGHTA and FQGNSA. CDR3 region: CASSLGSTPQQYF. The CDR3 nucleotides read TGTGCCAGCAGCTTAGGTAGTACACCGCAGCAGTACTTC.

The chain couples TRBV9 to TRBJ2-7; TRBD2 aligns across 10 bases. The V gene end was trimmed by 0 bases and the J gene end by 3 bases; junction bases not matched to a gene: 3. The CDR3 sequence is 15 residues long. CDR1 and CDR2 from the germline V gene are SGDLS and YYNGEE. The CDR3 loop reads CASSVAAGGGYEQYF. CDR3 nucleotides: TGTGCCAGCAGCGTAGCAGCGGGGGGGGGCTACGAGCAGTACTTC. The whole variable domain, filled in from reference TRBV9 and TRBJ2-7, reads DSGVTQTPKHLITATGQRVTLRCSPRSGDLSVYWYQQSLDQGLQFLIQYYNGEERAKGNILERFSAQQFPDLHSELNLSSLELGDSALYFCASSVAAGGGYEQYFGPGTRLTVT.

The J gene is TRBJ1-1, the V gene TRBV10-3; D might be TRBD1 (6 bases). Germline-derived CDR1 and CDR2 are ENHRY and SYGVKD. V was clipped by 2 bases and J by 0 bases, with 13 bases between them. This CDR3 spans 16 amino acids. Here the CDR3 reads CAISEGRGRVNTEAFF. The CDR3 coding sequence is TGTGCCATCAGTGAGGGCAGGGGAAGGGTGAACACTGAAGCTTTCTTT.

The chain recombines TRBV29-1 with TRBJ2-7; perhaps D is TRBD1 or TRBD2 (5 bases each). Germline values: CDR1 SQVTM, CDR2 ANQGSEA. The CDR3 has 13 residues. Trimming took 6 bases from V and 3 from J, leaving 15 bases between them. Written as DNA, the CDR3 is TGCAGCGTCGTGAGACCTGGGGGCTACGAGCAGTACTTC. Translation gives CSVVRPGGYEQYF.

This clone was counted a single time. J is TRBJ1-1 and V is TRBV9; D possibly corresponds to TRBD1 (5 bases). Germline V lookup: CDR1 SGDLS, CDR2 YYNGEE. There are 15 residues in the CDR3. Deletions cut 4 bases from V and 5 bases from J, with 18 bases between. CDR3 coding DNA: TGTGCCAGCAGCATACCGGCGGGACCGAGTACTGAAGCTTTCTTT. Its protein product is CASSIPAGPSTEAFF.

The chain links TRBV27 to TRBJ2-1; D may be TRBD2 (6 bases). V lost 4 bases to trimming and J lost 3 bases, with 16 bases between them. The CDR3 contains 16 residues. Germline V gene lookup returns CDR1 MNHEY and CDR2 SMNVEV (reference sequence). The CDR3: CASSSQGRGNYNEQFF. The CDR3 bases are TGTGCCAGCAGTTCCCAAGGTCGGGGGAACTACAATGAGCAGTTCTTC.

V usage is TRBV29-1 and J usage is TRBJ2-3, with unresolved D. V gave up 3 bases and J gave up 2 bases, with 12 bases separating them. Germline lookup yields CDR1 SQVTM and CDR2 ANQGSEA. The CDR3 is 14 amino acids. The CDR3 DNA reads TGCAGCGTTGATGGCAGTCACAACACAGATACGCAGTATTTT. Protein: CSVDGSHNTDTQYF.

The rearrangement uses TRBV4-3 and TRBJ2-1; no clear D. Trimming left V 2 bases short and J 6 bases short, with 14 bases between. This CDR3 is 15 amino acids long. CDR1 is LGHNA, CDR2 YSLEER, per germline. The CDR3 nucleotides are TGCGCCAGCAGCCAAACTGTCCGCCCCGGCAATGAGCAGTTCTTC. It yields the protein CASSQTVRPGNEQFF.

In its sample, this clone was seen a few times. The chain has TRBV30 and TRBJ1-5; the D is unclear. V was cut by 1 base and J by 0 bases, with 10 bases left in between. The V gene's germline CDR1 is GTSNPN and CDR2 SVGIG (reference sequence). CDR3 length: 15 residues. The CDR3 bases are TGTGCCTGGAGTGAGGGCAGTTATAGCAATCAGCCCCAGCATTTT. Encoded protein: CAWSEGSYSNQPQHF.

This rearrangement joins TRBV7-9 to TRBJ1-1, with 8 bases aligning to TRBD1. This CDR3 contains 15 residues. Trimming removed 5 bases from V and 4 bases from J; junction bases left unmatched: 9. The V gene's germline CDR1 is SEHNR and CDR2 FQNEAQ (reference sequence). The CDR3: CASSLLTGVVTEAFF. The CDR3 nucleotides are TGTGCCAGCAGCCTACTGACAGGGGTGGTCACTGAAGCTTTCTTT.

The chain links TRBV12-5 to TRBJ1-2; 7 bases match TRBD1. The CDR3 is made up of 14 amino acids. V gave up 5 bases and J gave up 2 bases; unmatched junction bases: 5. Germline CDR1 is LGHNT and CDR2 is FRNRAP. The CDR3 nucleotides read TGTGCTAGTGGTCAAGGGACAGCCAACTATGGCTACACCTTC. It translates to CASGQGTANYGYTF.

V is TRBV29-1 and J is TRBJ2-3; D uncertain. Per the germline V gene, CDR1 is SQVTM and CDR2 is ANQGSEA. Trimming took off 3 bases at V and 5 bases at J, with 9 bases between the two ends. This CDR3 spans 12 amino acids. The CDR3 nucleotides read TGCAGCGTTGAGTTGAAGGGAGATACGCAGTATTTT. As protein: CSVELKGDTQYF.

V gene TRBV29-1 combines with J gene TRBJ2-1, with a weak D call TRBD2 (6 bases). The CDR3 sequence is 13 residues long. Per the germline V gene, CDR1 is SQVTM and CDR2 is ANQGSEA. The V and J ends lost 5 bases and 6 bases respectively, with 14 bases between them. The CDR3 DNA reads TGCAGCGTTACCCTCCGGCGGGGCAATGAGCAGTTCTTC. It yields the protein CSVTLRRGNEQFF.

The chain recombines TRBV20-1 with TRBJ2-5; D ambiguous. This CDR3 region has 11 residues. CDR1 and CDR2 (germline): DFQATT, SNEGSKA (reference sequence). The V and J ends lost 3 bases and 9 bases respectively, with 11 bases between them. The CDR3 nucleotides read TGCAGTGCTAGGAGTGGCGAGTCCCAGTACTTC. Protein product: CSARSGESQYF.

Turning to this clone: The junction differs from germline at one of its ends, possibly a read error. The chain links TRBV5-8 to TRBJ2-4; no reliable D call. Germline V gene sequence: CDR1 SGHTS, CDR2 YDEGEE. The CDR3 extends over 14 amino acids. CDR3 sequence: CASISEPATNIQYF. The CDR3 DNA follows: TGTGCCAGCATATCCGAACCGGCCACAAACATTCAGTACTTC.

This clone was seen once. This chain uses TRBV5-1 with TRBJ2-3; D possibly corresponds to TRBD1 (6 bases). Trimming stripped 2 bases from V and 6 bases from J, with 10 bases between. The CDR3 totals 13 residues. Germline CDR1 SGHRS, CDR2 YFSETQ. The CDR3 region has the DNA TGCGCCAGCAGCTTACACAGGGAGGATACGCAGTATTTT. It yields the protein CASSLHREDTQYF.

This sequence joins TRBV30 and TRBJ2-1; 8 positions agree with TRBD2. Germline loops: CDR1 GTSNPN, CDR2 SVGIG (reference sequence). The V gene end was trimmed by 4 bases and the J gene end by 10 bases; junction bases not matched to a gene: 6. The CDR3 spans 12 residues. The DNA of the CDR3 is TGTGCCTGGATTTCGGGGGGGCGGGAGCAGTTCTTC. Protein product: CAWISGGREQFF.

The V gene is TRBV30, the J gene TRBJ1-2, with D uncertain. The germline V gene encodes CDR1 GTSNPN and CDR2 SVGIG (reference sequence). V lost 5 bases, J lost 8 bases, and 12 bases lay in between. The CDR3 loop spans 11 amino acids. CDR3 in DNA: TGTGCCTGGTCGGCCGGTGTCGGCTACACCTTC. The encoded protein is CAWSAGVGYTF.

V and J are TRBV4-1 and TRBJ1-4; D might be TRBD1 (5 bases). The CDR3 totals 15 residues. CDR1 MGHRA and CDR2 YSYEKL come from the germline V gene. The V gene lost 0 bases and the J gene lost 4 bases, with 9 bases spanning the gap. CDR3 region: CASSQDGAGNEKLFF. CDR3 sequence (DNA): TGCGCCAGCAGCCAAGATGGGGCCGGTAATGAAAAACTGTTTTTT.

The genes are TRBV29-1 and TRBJ2-5, with 8 bases lining up with TRBD2. The CDR3 covers 13 residues. Per the germline V gene, CDR1 is SQVTM and CDR2 is ANQGSEA. CDR3 coding DNA: TGCACTATGATGGGACTAGATTATGAGACCCAGTACTTC. It translates to CTMMGLDYETQYF.

V gene TRBV18 combines with J gene TRBJ2-7; D is possibly TRBD2 (6 bases). Trimming pared 3 bases from V and 4 bases from J, leaving 16 bases between. Germline V lookup: CDR1 KGHSH, CDR2 LQKENI. The CDR3 extends over 15 amino acids. Written as DNA, the CDR3 is TGTGCCAGCTCACCGTTGGACGGTGGAGGGTACGAGCAGTACTTC. This codes for CASSPLDGGGYEQYF.

This clone was counted only a few times. The chain uses TRBV19 and TRBJ2-3; 8 bases match TRBD1. The V gene's germline CDR1 is LNHDA and CDR2 SQIVND (reference sequence). V shed 5 bases, J shed 3 bases, and the junction held 7 bases outside the gene matches. This CDR3 contains 15 residues. CDR3 amino acids: CASSLQTGETDTQYF. CDR3 DNA sequence: TGTGCCAGTAGTCTCCAGACAGGGGAAACAGATACGCAGTATTTT.

The genes are TRBV7-2 and TRBJ2-7; 13 bases agree with TRBD2. This CDR3 region has 15 residues. Losses at the gene ends were 5 bases for V and 2 bases for J; bases not matched to a gene: 3. The germline CDR1 and CDR2 sequences are SGHTA and FQGNSA. The CDR3 reads CASSRTSGGPYEQYF. The CDR3 DNA reads as TGTGCCAGCAGCAGGACTAGCGGGGGACCCTACGAGCAGTACTTC. Combining the CDR3 with reference TRBV7-2 and TRBJ2-7 gives the whole variable domain GAGVSQSPSNKVTEKGKDVELRCDPISGHTALYWYRQSLGQGLEFLIYFQGNSAPDKSGLPSDRFSAERTGGSVSTLTIQRTQQEDSAVYLCASSRTSGGPYEQYFGPGTRLTVT.

A word on this clone: It is likely a read error, because the conserved phenylalanine at the end of the CDR3 is missing. Because the CDR3's place on the DNA is in doubt, the DNA is left out and the CDR3 is given as listed by TCRdb. CDR3 in amino acids: CSVELHYNC. This chain uses TRBV29-1 with TRBJ1-2; no DNA check was done on the table's D call, TRBD1. Per the germline V gene, CDR1 is SQVTM and CDR2 is ANQGSEA. With termini counted, the CDR3 has 9 amino acids.

A few counts support this clone. This chain connects TRBV7-2 to TRBJ2-2; 13 positions match TRBD2. Germline V gene sequence: CDR1 SGHTA, CDR2 FQGNSA. With V trimmed by 7 bases and J by 5 bases, 13 bases remained unmatched. This CDR3 comprises 18 residues. The CDR3 DNA reads as TGTGCCAGCACCAACCCCCGGACTAGCGGGGGCTATACCGGGGAGCTGTTTTTT. It yields the protein CASTNPRTSGGYTGELFF.